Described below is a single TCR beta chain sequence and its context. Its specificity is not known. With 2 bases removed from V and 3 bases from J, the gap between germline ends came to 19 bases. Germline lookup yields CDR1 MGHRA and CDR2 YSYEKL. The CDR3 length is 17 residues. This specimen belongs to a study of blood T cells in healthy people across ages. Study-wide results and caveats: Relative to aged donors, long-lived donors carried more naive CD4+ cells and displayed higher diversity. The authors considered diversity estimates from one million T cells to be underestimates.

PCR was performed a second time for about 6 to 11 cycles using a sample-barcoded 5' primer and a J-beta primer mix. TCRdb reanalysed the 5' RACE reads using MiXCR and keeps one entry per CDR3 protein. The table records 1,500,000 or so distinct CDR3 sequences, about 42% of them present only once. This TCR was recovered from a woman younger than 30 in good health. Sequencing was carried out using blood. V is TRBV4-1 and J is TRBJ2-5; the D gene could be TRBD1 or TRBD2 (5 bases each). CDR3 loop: CASSQRGWVEEEETQYF. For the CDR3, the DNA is TGCGCCAGCAGCCAAAGGGGCTGGGTAGAGGAGGAAGAGACCCAGTACTTC.